The subject of this entry is one TCR beta chain. The sample comes from a study of blood T cell repertoires in COVID-19. Study in general: Whether acute or convalescent, the COVID-19 samples came from the United States, Italy and Spain. Sample material is recorded as cDNA or gDNA derived from T cells, B-cell-depleted T cells, or PBMCs.

Original methodology: Amplification from reference gene primers served as the basis for estimated nucleated cell counts. Sequencing was performed with immunoSEQ multiplex PCR; in TCRdb, only in-frame clones are kept and a portion is missing. V and J calls and clone size are copied from that table; D and trimming were computed from the DNA. The sample has over 150,000 clones; around three quarters are singletons. From germline, CDR1 is MNHEY and CDR2 SMNVEV (reference sequence). This CDR3 region has 16 residues. Trimming stripped 7 bases from V and 0 bases from J, with 18 bases between. The J gene is TRBJ1-2, the V gene TRBV27; D possibly corresponds to TRBD1 (6 bases). The clonotype was recovered from a man in his 60s with acute or convalescent COVID-19. The sample was peripheral blood. The CDR3 bases are TGTGCCAGCAAGCCGCAGAGAGGACAGACTAACTATGGCTACACCTTC. Its translation is CASKPQRGQTNYGYTF.